The clone carrying this T cell receptor (beta chain) has more than one count but fewer than ten. What it binds is unknown. At one end, the junction sequence differs from germline, possibly due to a read error. This sample is drawn from a study of T cells in Graves' hyperthyroidism and ophthalmopathy. About the study: Peripheral blood draws took place at initial diagnosis, ahead of any treatment.

TCR beta CDR3 regions were amplified from RNA. TCR CDR3 underwent first-round RT-PCR with the HTBI primer set. MiXCR, run by TCRdb on the multiplex PCR reads, gives a single entry per CDR3 protein. The sample lists 600,000 to 650,000 distinct CDR3 sequences; 15% to 20% were seen once. Whole-study results and caveats: Ophthalmopathy stood apart from stable hyperthyroidism in a 13 V-J model.

The sequence derives from a woman in her 30s with Graves' hyperthyroidism. The sequenced sample was blood.

Here the CDR3 reads CAGSLQVGGVDEQYF. The CDR3 nucleotides read TGTGCCGGCAGTTTGCAGGTTGGGGGAGTCGACGAGCAGTACTTC. This rearrangement joins TRBV27 to TRBJ2-7; possibly TRBD1 or TRBD2 for D (5 bases each). Germline lookup yields CDR1 MNHEY and CDR2 SMNVEV (reference sequence). The CDR3 has 15 amino acids.